The 2 T cell receptor beta chains given below trace back to one sample, sequenced in a study of post-analysis software for immune sequencing data. Overall study results and limits: With TRBV5-6, TRBV5-1 and TRBV20-1 included, 4 to 6 TRBV segments were more frequent in patients than in controls.

For these TCRs, the target antigens are not known. Researchers reported that TCR beta cDNA libraries carried unique molecular identifiers. TCRdb processed the PCR reads anew with MiXCR; each CDR3 protein has one entry. The table records approximately 360,000 distinct CDR3 sequences, around a third of them present only once. The sequenced sample consisted of blood. These receptors were collected from a girl aged 5 to 17 with multiple sclerosis.

This clonotype was counted a few times. The V and J genes are TRBV27 and TRBJ2-2; 7 bases align to TRBD2. CDR1 MNHEY and CDR2 SMNVEV come from the germline V gene (reference sequence). This CDR3 is built from 17 residues. The J segment lost 4 bases and the V segment lost 0 bases, leaving 8 bases of the junction unmatched. This CDR3 is CASSLSAPRGSTGELFF. As DNA, the CDR3 is TGTGCCAGCAGTTTATCCGCCCCGCGGGGGAGCACCGGGGAGCTGTTTTTT.

This clonotype appeared a few times. The V and J genes are TRBV5-1 and TRBJ2-7, with TRBD2 matching over 9 bases. The CDR3 sequence is 15 residues long. Trimming removed 4 bases from V and 4 bases from J; junction bases left unmatched: 9. CDR1 is SGHRS and CDR2 is YFSETQ in the germline V gene. CDR3 region: CASSLGPAGGYEQYF. Here the CDR3 DNA reads TGCGCCAGCAGCCTAGGCCCAGCGGGGGGATACGAGCAGTACTTC.